Here is one T cell receptor beta chain with its context. CDR1 and CDR2 (germline): MGHRA, YSYEKL. V was clipped by 3 bases and J by 4 bases; unmatched bases: 4. The CDR3 has 15 amino acids. The data derive from a study of blood T cell repertoires in COVID-19. Background on the study: The study drew acute and convalescent COVID-19 samples from the United States, Italy and Spain. PBMCs, B-cell-depleted T cells, or T cells were the source of the cDNA or gDNA that made up the material.

Per the authors' pipeline: Nucleated cell counts were estimated from reference gene primer amplification. Here immunoSEQ multiplex PCR was the method, and the copy in TCRdb shows in-frame clones only, minus some. For V, J and clone size, that table is used; D and trimming come from the DNA. The sample yields 120,000 to 150,000 clones, around nine tenths seen once. This clonotype was obtained from a woman aged 40 to 49 with acute or convalescent COVID-19. Source material: peripheral blood. The V gene is TRBV4-1, the J gene TRBJ2-7; 12 bases align to TRBD2. The CDR3 coding sequence is TGCGCCAGCAGCCACTCACTAGCGGGAGGTTACGAGCAGTACTTC. Amino acid sequence: CASSHSLAGGYEQYF.